The text below deals with one T cell receptor beta chain. Antigen unknown. Each sample received Survey-level depth of up to 500,000 reads. The protocol was immunoSEQ multiplex PCR, while the TCRdb copy is restricted to in-frame clones and leaves out a portion. Here the sample spans tens of thousands of clones, around 64% being singletons. Per the germline V gene, CDR1 is MNHNY and CDR2 is SVGAGI (reference sequence). The CDR3 length is 15 residues. V lost 7 bases to trimming and J lost 2 bases, with 15 bases between them. The data are from a study of pediatric ulcerative colitis. General study points: Substantially fewer templates came from a couple of patients' blood samples. Two rectal CDR3 clonotypes occurred in all ulcerative colitis patients.

One to two pinch biopsies were taken from the rectum during colonoscopy. No immunosuppressive drugs were given to ulcerative colitis patients before diagnostic colonoscopy. The V and J genes are TRBV6-6 and TRBJ1-5; TRBD1 might be the D (5 bases). Sample: gut tissue. The clonotype originates from a boy younger than 18 with severe ulcerative colitis. The CDR3: CASTNPRGGNQPQHF. CDR3 bases: TGTGCCAGCACTAATCCGAGGGGAGGCAATCAGCCCCAGCATTTT.